This T cell receptor beta chain was recovered during a study of T cells after yellow fever vaccination. Turning to the study itself: Researchers used SMART-Seq v4 Ultra Low Input to prepare fractions that had low cell numbers.

With respect to this clonotype: Antigen specificity is unknown.

The study's findings and limits: The secondary response peaked faster, at day 5 versus 15, but was weaker. Primary-vaccination clones mostly resurfaced post-booster (roughly 97% CD4, about 87% CD8).

From germline, CDR1 is SGHAT and CDR2 FQNNGV. This CDR3 has 14 amino acids. V lost 2 bases and J lost 5, with 11 bases in between. A process of 5'RACE template switching, which added a universal primer site and UMIs, was used to make TCR cDNA. TCRdb ran MiXCR on the 5' RACE reads and lists one entry per CDR3 protein. The table includes more than 350,000 distinct CDR3 sequences, under 14% detected once. The chain has TRBV11-2 and TRBJ2-3; possible D gene TRBD2, 6 bases. Sequencing was performed on PBMCs, taken on the day of the first yellow fever vaccination. The receptor's source is a man aged 18 to 29 who received the YFV17D yellow fever vaccine. The CDR3: CASSLSSVGDTQYF. The CDR3 DNA is TGTGCCAGCAGCTTATCTAGCGTGGGAGATACGCAGTATTTT.